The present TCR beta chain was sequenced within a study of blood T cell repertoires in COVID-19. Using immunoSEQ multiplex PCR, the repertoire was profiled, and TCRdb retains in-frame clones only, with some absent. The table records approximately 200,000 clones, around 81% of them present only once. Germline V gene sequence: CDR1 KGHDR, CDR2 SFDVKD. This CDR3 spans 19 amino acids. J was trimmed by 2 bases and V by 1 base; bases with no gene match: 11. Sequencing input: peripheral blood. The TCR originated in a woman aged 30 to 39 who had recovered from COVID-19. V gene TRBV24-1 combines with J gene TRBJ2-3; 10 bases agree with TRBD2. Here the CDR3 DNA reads TGTGCCACCAGTGATTTCCAGGCTAGCGGGAGCTCCCTCACAGATACGCAGTATTTT. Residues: CATSDFQASGSSLTDTQYF.